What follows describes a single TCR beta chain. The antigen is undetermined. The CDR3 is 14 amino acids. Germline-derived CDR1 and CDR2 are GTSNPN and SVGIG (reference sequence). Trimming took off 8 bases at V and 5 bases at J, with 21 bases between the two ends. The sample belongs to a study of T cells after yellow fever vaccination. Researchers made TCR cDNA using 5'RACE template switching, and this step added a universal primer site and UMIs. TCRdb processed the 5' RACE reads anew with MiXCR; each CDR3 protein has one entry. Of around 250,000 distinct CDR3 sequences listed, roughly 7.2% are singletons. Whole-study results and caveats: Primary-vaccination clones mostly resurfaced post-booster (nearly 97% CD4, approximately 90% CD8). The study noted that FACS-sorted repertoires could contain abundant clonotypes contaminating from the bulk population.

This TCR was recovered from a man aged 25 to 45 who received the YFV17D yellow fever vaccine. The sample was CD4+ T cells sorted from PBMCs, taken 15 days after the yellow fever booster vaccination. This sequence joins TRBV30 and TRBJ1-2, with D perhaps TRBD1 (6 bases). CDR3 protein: CARRGAGVTYGYTF. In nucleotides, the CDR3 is TGTGCCCGCCGGGGGGCCGGAGTAACGTATGGCTACACCTTC.